This T cell receptor (beta chain) was sequenced for a study of OX40 agonist ivuxolimab in advanced cancers. The study's findings and limits: What antigens the expanded peripheral T cells recognized was never established. Fewer expanded clones were found on average in CD4+ than in CD8+ T cells. At doses 0.1 to 3.0 mg/kg, CD4+ and CD8+ clones expanded.

The V gene's germline CDR1 is SQVTM and CDR2 ANQGSEA. Losses at the gene ends were 0 bases for V and 2 bases for J; bases not matched to a gene: 4. The CDR3 is made up of 15 amino acids. In regard to this clone: Its target is not known.

The assay was immunoSEQ multiplex PCR, and TCRdb's table has in-frame clones only and misses some. This table has 65,000 to 95,000 clones, 85% to 95% appearing once. This TCR derives from an adult with an advanced solid tumor such as melanoma, head and neck, liver or kidney cancer. J is TRBJ2-3 and V is TRBV29-1, with 8 nucleotides matching TRBD2. This sample comprised CD4+ or CD8+ T cells sorted from blood, obtained in a trial of the OX40 agonist ivuxolimab. The CDR3 sequence is CSVEEAGGPTDTQYF. The CDR3 DNA reads as TGCAGCGTTGAAGAGGCGGGGGGCCCCACAGATACGCAGTATTTT.